This entry is about one T cell receptor (beta chain). This specimen belongs to a study of CD8+ T cells in alopecia areata. Reverse transcribed after extraction, RNA yielded cDNA as the sequencing template. Repertoires were generated with immunoSEQ multiplex PCR, while TCRdb's copy carries only in-frame clones and drops some. The table has over 150,000 clones, 63% seen once. This TCR derives from a human donor with alopecia areata. Sequencing was performed on CD4+ T cells sorted from blood, taken at week 0.

CDR3 DNA sequence: TGTGCCAGCAGCTTAGACAGGGGGCAGTTCTTC. Amino acid sequence: CASSLDRGQFF. J is TRBJ2-1 and V is TRBV7-2; 7 nucleotides match TRBD1. Germline V gene lookup returns CDR1 SGHTA and CDR2 FQGNSA. Trimming at V came to 1 base and at J to 12 bases, leaving 0 bases not matched to a gene. This CDR3 is built from 11 residues.